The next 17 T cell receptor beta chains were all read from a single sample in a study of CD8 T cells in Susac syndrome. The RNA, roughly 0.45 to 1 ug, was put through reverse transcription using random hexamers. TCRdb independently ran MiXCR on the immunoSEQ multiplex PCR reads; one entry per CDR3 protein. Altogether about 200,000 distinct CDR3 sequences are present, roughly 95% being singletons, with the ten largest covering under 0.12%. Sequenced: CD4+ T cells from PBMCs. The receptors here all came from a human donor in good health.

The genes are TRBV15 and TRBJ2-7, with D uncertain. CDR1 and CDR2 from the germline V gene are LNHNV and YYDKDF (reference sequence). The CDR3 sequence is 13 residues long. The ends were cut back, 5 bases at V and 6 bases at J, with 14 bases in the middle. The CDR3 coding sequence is TGTGCCACCAGCGAGGCGCGCCTAAGCGAGCAGTACGTC. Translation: CATSEARLSEQYV.

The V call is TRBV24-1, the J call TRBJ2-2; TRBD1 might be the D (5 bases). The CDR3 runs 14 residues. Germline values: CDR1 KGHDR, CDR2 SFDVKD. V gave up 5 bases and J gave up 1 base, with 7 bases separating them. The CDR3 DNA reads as TGTGCCACCAGTGGGGGCCTGAACACCGGGGAGCTGTTTTTT. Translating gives CATSGGLNTGELFF.

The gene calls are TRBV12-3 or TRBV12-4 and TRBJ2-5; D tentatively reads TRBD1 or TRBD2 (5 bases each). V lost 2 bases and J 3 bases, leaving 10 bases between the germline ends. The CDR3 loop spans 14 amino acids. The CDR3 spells CASSLWGTEETQYF. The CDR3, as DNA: TGTGCCAGCAGTTTATGGGGGACCGAAGAGACCCAGTACTTC.

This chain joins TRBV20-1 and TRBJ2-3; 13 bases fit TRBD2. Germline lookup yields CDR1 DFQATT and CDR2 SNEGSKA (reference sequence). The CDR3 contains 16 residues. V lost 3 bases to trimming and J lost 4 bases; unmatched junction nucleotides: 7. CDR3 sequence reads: CSARTTSGGTSDTQYF. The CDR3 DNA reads TGCAGTGCTAGGACGACTAGCGGGGGGACGTCAGATACGCAGTATTTT.

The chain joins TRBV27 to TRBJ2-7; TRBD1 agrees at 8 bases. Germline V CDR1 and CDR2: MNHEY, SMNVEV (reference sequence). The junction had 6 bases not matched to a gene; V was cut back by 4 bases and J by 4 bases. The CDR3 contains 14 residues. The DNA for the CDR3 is TGTGCCAGCAGTTCGAGGACAGGGCTTTACGAGCAGTACGTC. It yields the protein CASSSRTGLYEQYV.

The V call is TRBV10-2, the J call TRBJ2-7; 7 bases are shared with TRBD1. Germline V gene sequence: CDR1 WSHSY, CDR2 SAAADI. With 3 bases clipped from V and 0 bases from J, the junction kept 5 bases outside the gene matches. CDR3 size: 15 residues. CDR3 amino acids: CASSDTGALSYEQYF. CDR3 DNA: TGCGCCAGCAGTGATACAGGGGCCCTCTCCTACGAGCAGTACTTC.

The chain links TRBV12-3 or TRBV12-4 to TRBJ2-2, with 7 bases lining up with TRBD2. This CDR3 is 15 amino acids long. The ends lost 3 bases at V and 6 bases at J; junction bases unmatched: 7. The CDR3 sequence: CASSFLAGVPGELFF. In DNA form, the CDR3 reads TGTGCCAGCAGTTTTTTAGCGGGTGTGCCCGGGGAGCTGTTTTTT.

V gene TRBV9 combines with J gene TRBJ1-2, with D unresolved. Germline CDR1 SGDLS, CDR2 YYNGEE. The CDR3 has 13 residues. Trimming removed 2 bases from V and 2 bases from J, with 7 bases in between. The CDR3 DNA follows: TGTGCCAGCAGCGTTACCGGGAACTATGGCTACACCTTC. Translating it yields CASSVTGNYGYTF.

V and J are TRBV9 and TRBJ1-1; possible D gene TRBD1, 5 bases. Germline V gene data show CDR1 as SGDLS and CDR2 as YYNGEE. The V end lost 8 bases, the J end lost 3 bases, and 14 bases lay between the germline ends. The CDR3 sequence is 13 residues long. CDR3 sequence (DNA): TGTGCCAGTTCGGAGGGGTTGGACACTGAAGCTTTCTTT. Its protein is CASSEGLDTEAFF.

CDR3 in DNA: TGTGCCAGCAGTTTAAGGGGGCATGGCTACACCTTC. As protein: CASSLRGHGYTF. The J gene is TRBJ1-2, the V gene TRBV12-3 or TRBV12-4, with TRBD1 identical over 7 bases. The CDR3 spans 12 residues. V trimming: 2 bases; J trimming: 6 bases; junction bases outside the gene matches: 0.

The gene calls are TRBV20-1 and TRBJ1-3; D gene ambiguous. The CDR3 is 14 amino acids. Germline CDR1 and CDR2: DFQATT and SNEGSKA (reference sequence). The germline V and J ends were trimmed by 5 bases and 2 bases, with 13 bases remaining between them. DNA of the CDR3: TGCAGTGCTCCGGACCGGGGAGCTGGAAACACCATATATTTT. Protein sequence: CSAPDRGAGNTIYF.

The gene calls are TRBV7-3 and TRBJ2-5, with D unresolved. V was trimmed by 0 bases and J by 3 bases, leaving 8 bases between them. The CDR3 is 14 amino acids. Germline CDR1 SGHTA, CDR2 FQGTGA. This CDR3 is CASSLTSLEETQYF. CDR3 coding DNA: TGTGCCAGCAGCTTAACGAGCCTGGAAGAGACCCAGTACTTC.

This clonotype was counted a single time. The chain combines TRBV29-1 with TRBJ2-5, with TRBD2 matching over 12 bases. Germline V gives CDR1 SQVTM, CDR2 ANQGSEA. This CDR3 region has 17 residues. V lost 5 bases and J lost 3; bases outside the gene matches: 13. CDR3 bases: TGCAGCGTTAGTCTAGCGGGAGGGCCGATACGGAAAGAGACCCAGTACTTC. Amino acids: CSVSLAGGPIRKETQYF.

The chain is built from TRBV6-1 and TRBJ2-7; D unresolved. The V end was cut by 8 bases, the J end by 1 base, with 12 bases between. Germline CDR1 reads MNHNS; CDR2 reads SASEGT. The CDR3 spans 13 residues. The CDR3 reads CASLSGESYEQYF. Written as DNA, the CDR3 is TGTGCCAGCTTGAGTGGAGAATCCTACGAGCAGTACTTC.

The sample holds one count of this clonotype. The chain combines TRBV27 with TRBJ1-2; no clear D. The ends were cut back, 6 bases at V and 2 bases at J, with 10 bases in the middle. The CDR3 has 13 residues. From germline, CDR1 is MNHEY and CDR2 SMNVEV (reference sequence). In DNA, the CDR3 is TGTGCCAGCAGCGCTTGGGGAAACTATGGCTACACCTTC. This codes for CASSAWGNYGYTF.

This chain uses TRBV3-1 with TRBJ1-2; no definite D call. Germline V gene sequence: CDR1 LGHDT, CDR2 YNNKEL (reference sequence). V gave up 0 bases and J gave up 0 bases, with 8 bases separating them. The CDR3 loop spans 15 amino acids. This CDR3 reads CASSQEHGTNYGYTF. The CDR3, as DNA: TGTGCCAGCAGCCAAGAGCACGGCACTAACTATGGCTACACCTTC.

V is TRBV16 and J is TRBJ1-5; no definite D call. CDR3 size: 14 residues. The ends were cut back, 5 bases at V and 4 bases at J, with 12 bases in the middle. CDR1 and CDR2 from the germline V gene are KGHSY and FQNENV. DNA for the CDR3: TGTGCCAGCAGCAACTTCGATGAAAATCAGCCCCAGCATTTT. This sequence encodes CASSNFDENQPQHF.